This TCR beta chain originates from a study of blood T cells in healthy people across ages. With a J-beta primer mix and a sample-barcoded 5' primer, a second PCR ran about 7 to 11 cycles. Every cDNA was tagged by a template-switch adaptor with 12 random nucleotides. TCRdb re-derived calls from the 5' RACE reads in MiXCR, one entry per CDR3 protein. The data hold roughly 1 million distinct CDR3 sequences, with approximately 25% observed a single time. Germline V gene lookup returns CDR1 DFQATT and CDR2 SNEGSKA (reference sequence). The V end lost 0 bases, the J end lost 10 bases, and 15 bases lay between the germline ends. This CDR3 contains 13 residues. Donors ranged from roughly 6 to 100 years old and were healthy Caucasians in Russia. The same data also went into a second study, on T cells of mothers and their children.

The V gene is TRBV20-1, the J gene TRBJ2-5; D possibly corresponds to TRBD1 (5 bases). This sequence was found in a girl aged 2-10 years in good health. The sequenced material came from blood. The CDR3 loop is CSARDLQWGDQYF. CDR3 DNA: TGCAGTGCTAGAGACCTACAATGGGGCGACCAGTACTTC.